Presented here are 10 T cell receptor beta chains from one specimen sequenced in a study of T cells after yellow fever vaccination. A single record per CDR3 protein comes from TCRdb applying MiXCR to the 5' RACE reads. Here the sample spans 550,000 or so distinct CDR3 sequences, roughly a fifth being singletons. The sequenced sample was PBMCs, obtained 15 days after the yellow fever booster vaccination. These receptors all come from a young man who received the YFV17D yellow fever vaccine.

There are a few counts of this clonotype. V usage is TRBV12-3 or TRBV12-4 and J usage is TRBJ1-1; a weak D match, TRBD1 (6 bases). V was clipped by 6 bases and J by 3 bases, with 14 bases between them. The length of the CDR3 is 14 residues. The CDR3 bases are TGTGCCAGCAGCCTAACAGGGTTGGACACTGAAGCTTTCTTT. It is translated as CASSLTGLDTEAFF.

In its sample, this clonotype was seen a few times. The V call is TRBV4-3, the J call TRBJ2-5; D remains unclear. V lost 1 base and J 5 bases, leaving 14 bases between the germline ends. CDR1 LGHNA and CDR2 YSLEER come from the germline V gene. The CDR3 totals 15 residues. The DNA for the CDR3 is TGCGCCAGCAGCCAAGTTCTTACCCCTTGGGAGACCCAGTACTTC. Amino acids: CASSQVLTPWETQYF.

This clonotype was observed a handful of times. The chain employs TRBV6-2 or TRBV6-3 and TRBJ2-7, with 13 bases aligning to TRBD2. This CDR3 contains 17 residues. CDR1 and CDR2 (germline): MNHEY, SVGEGT. The junction had 13 bases not matched to a gene; V was cut back by 7 bases and J by 4 bases. CDR3 protein: CASTRPRLAGGPYEQYF. The CDR3 DNA follows: TGTGCCAGCACCCGTCCCCGACTAGCGGGAGGACCTTACGAGCAGTACTTC.

Points on this clonotype: One junction end disagrees with the germline gene, perhaps due to a read error. The chain is built from TRBV7-2 and TRBJ2-2; possible D gene TRBD2, 6 bases. The CDR3 runs 13 residues. CDR1 and CDR2 (germline): SGHTA, FQGNSA. DNA of the CDR3: TGTGCCAGCAGTTTAGCGGCAACCGGGGAGCTGTTTTTT. Its protein product is CASSLAATGELFF.

The chain is built from TRBV10-2 and TRBJ2-2; D not resolved. The CDR3 sequence is 15 residues long. Germline V gives CDR1 WSHSY, CDR2 SAAADI. Trimming shortened V by 2 bases and J by 0 bases, and 7 bases separated the two germline ends. The CDR3 coding sequence is TGCGCCAGCAGTGAGGCACAGACGAACACCGGGGAGCTGTTTTTT. It specifies CASSEAQTNTGELFF.

The CDR3 DNA reads TGCGCCAGCAGCTTGGCCGTCACCACTGAAGCTTTCTTT. Translation: CASSLAVTTEAFF. The chain carries TRBV5-1 and TRBJ1-1; D ambiguous. The V gene lost 0 bases and the J gene lost 4 bases, with 7 bases spanning the gap. The CDR3 is made up of 13 amino acids. Germline loops: CDR1 SGHRS, CDR2 YFSETQ.

A few counts support this clonotype. The CDR3 coding sequence is TGTGCCAGCAGCTTAGCGCGTGGGAGTGAGCAGTTCTTC. This translates into CASSLARGSEQFF. V gene TRBV7-2 combines with J gene TRBJ2-1, with D possibly matching TRBD2 (5 bases). This CDR3 contains 13 residues. CDR1 is SGHTA, CDR2 FQGNSA, per germline. Trimming removed 0 bases at V and 9 bases at J, with 9 bases between. The complete variable domain, with remaining parts taken from reference TRBV7-2 and TRBJ2-1, reads GAGVSQSPSNKVTEKGKDVELRCDPISGHTALYWYRQSLGQGLEFLIYFQGNSAPDKSGLPSDRFSAERTGGSVSTLTIQRTQQEDSAVYLCASSLARGSEQFFGPGTRLTVL.

The table lists this clonotype with a few counts. The J gene is TRBJ2-2, the V gene TRBV11-3, with D maybe TRBD2 (5 bases). The V end lost 0 bases, the J end lost 8 bases, and 7 bases lay between the germline ends. The germline CDR1 and CDR2 sequences are SGHNT and YENEEA. This CDR3 region has 13 residues. The DNA for the CDR3 is TGTGCCAGCAGCTTAGAGGAGGTTGGGGAGCTGTTTTTT. Translated, it gives CASSLEEVGELFF. Full variable domain (rest looked up from reference TRBV11-3 and TRBJ2-2): EAGVVQSPRYKIIEKKQPVAFWCNPISGHNTLYWYLQNLGQGPELLIRYENEEAVDDSQLPKDRFSAERLKGVDSTLKIQPAELGDSAVYLCASSLEEVGELFFGEGSRLTVL.

This clonotype was counted ten times or more. The gene calls are TRBV20-1 and TRBJ2-2; no reliable D call. This CDR3 comprises 16 residues. Between the trimmed V and J ends, which lost 0 bases and 0 bases, there was a span of 11 bases. Germline CDR1 and CDR2: DFQATT and SNEGSKA (reference sequence). The CDR3 DNA follows: TGCAGTGCTAGAGATCGGAGCACCTCGAACACCGGGGAGCTGTTTTTT. It translates to CSARDRSTSNTGELFF.

This clonotype was seen more than once but under ten times. The rearrangement uses TRBV10-2 and TRBJ2-3, with 9 bases fitting TRBD2. The CDR3 loop spans 15 amino acids. CDR1 is WSHSY, CDR2 SAAADI, per germline. V dropped 2 bases and J dropped 4; count of bases not matched to a gene: 4. In DNA form, the CDR3 reads TGCGCCAGCAGTGAGGTCGCGGGAGGGGCAGATACGCAGTATTTT. As protein: CASSEVAGGADTQYF.